The subject of this entry is one T cell receptor (beta chain). Its antigen remains unknown. The donors were adults (healthy and HIV-negative) with no recent acute infections or vaccinations. Produced via immunoSEQ multiplex PCR; TCRdb's table is partial and in-frame only. The profile shows 2,500,000 or so clones, approximately 94% of them singletons. CDR1 is SEHNR, CDR2 FQNEAQ, per germline (reference sequence). This CDR3 comprises 15 residues. With 2 bases removed from V and 4 bases from J, the gap between germline ends came to 14 bases. The data are from a study of shared clonotypes between healthy human individuals. Study conclusions and caveats: Non-shared clonotypes showed lower generation probabilities than clonotypes common to all four donors. Estimated richness was generally greater in naive than memory subsets. The represented genetic and exposure-history diversity was limited by the small number of donors.

The sequence came from a man aged 18 to 30 in good health. The sample consisted of naive CD4+ T cells sorted from blood. The subset was: CD45RA+ positively selected. The chain recombines TRBV7-9 with TRBJ2-5; D is ambiguous. The CDR3 coding sequence is TGTGCCAGCAGCTTAAGTCTAGAGATGAGAGAGACCCAGTACTTC. It translates to CASSLSLEMRETQYF.